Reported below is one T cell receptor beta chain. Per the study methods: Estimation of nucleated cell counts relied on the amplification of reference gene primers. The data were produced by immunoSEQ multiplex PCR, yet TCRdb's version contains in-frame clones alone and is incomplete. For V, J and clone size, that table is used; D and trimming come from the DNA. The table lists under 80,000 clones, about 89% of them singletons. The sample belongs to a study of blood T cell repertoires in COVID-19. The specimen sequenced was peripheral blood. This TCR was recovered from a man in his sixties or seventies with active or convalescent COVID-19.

CDR3 in amino acids: CASSPKGLAGGENEQFF. CDR3 DNA: TGTGCCAGCAGCCCGAAAGGTCTAGCGGGAGGAGAGAATGAGCAGTTCTTC. The chain has TRBV7-3 and TRBJ2-1; 11 nucleotides line up with TRBD2. The CDR3 is 17 residues long. V gave up 5 bases and J gave up 7 bases; unmatched junction bases: 13. CDR1 SGHTA and CDR2 FQGTGA come from the germline V gene.